Shown below are 4 T cell receptor beta chains from a single sample sequenced in a study of blood T cell repertoires in COVID-19. The table came from immunoSEQ multiplex PCR; TCRdb's copy has only in-frame clones and leaves some out. The repertoire consists of more than 250,000 clones, with 82% occurring once and the leading ten covering 5%. The specimen sequenced was PBMCs or T cells enriched from blood (not recorded which). Every receptor here comes from a man aged 40-55 years who had been exposed to COVID-19.

The rearrangement links TRBV13 to TRBJ2-1; a weak D match, TRBD1 (6 bases). V was shortened by 5 bases and J by 5 bases, with 10 bases between the two germline ends. The germline V gene has CDR1 PRHDT and CDR2 FYEKMQ (reference sequence). This CDR3 is 13 amino acids long. The chain's CDR3 is CASSRDTHNEQFF. Written as DNA, the CDR3 is TGTGCCAGCAGCCGGGACACGCACAATGAGCAGTTCTTC.

The chain has TRBV29-1 and TRBJ2-1; D is undetermined. Germline CDR1 and CDR2: SQVTM and ANQGSEA. This CDR3 region has 11 residues. Trimming took off 3 bases at V and 8 bases at J, with 8 bases between the two ends. CDR3 sequence: CSVELRDEQFF. CDR3 bases: TGCAGCGTTGAGTTGCGCGATGAGCAGTTCTTC.

The chain carries TRBV19 and TRBJ1-2; unclear D gene. Germline V gives CDR1 LNHDA, CDR2 SQIVND (reference sequence). Between the trimmed V and J ends, which lost 4 bases and 4 bases, there was a span of 16 bases. The length of the CDR3 is 15 residues. The CDR3 is CASSRFKEGGYGYTF. The CDR3 DNA reads as TGTGCCAGTAGTAGATTTAAGGAGGGTGGCTATGGCTACACCTTC. Supplemented by reference TRBV19 and TRBJ1-2, the full variable domain reads DGGITQSPKYLFRKEGQNVTLSCEQNLNHDAMYWYRQDPGQGLRLIYYSQIVNDFQKGDIAEGYSVSREKKESFPLTVTSAQKNPTAFYLCASSRFKEGGYGYTFGSGTRLTVV.

This chain connects TRBV5-1 to TRBJ1-2; possible D gene TRBD1, 5 bases. CDR1 SGHRS and CDR2 YFSETQ come from the germline V gene. The CDR3 has 13 amino acids. Trimming took 0 bases from V and 4 from J, leaving 7 bases between them. CDR3 residues: CASSLEQAYGYTF. DNA of the CDR3: TGCGCCAGCAGCTTGGAACAGGCCTATGGCTACACCTTC.